The rows below give T cell receptor beta chains drawn from one sample of a study of neurological immune-mediated disorders. A single record per CDR3 protein comes from TCRdb applying MiXCR to the 5' RACE reads. The repertoire holds tens of thousands of distinct CDR3 sequences, with about 4.2% as singletons. Material for sequencing was CD4+ T cells from blood. These receptors originate from a middle-aged woman with multiple sclerosis. CDR3s include the opening cysteine and the closing phenylalanine or tryptophan. Each record gives: clone size, D gene, J gene, V gene, CDR3 DNA, CDR3 protein. D genes are given only for firm matches. Some rows mark clone size as missing; the rest say once, few, many or name a class of expanded clone.

>many|.|TRBJ1-2|TRBV7-8
TGTGCCAGCACCCCTTGGGGGCCAAGGGGCGACTATGGCTACACCTTC
CASTPWGPRGDYGYTF
>many|.|TRBJ1-3|TRBV4-1
TGCGCCAGCAGCGAAGACAGAGCCTCTGGAAACACCATATATTTT
CASSEDRASGNTIYF
>.|.|TRBJ2-7|TRBV6-2/TRBV6-3
TGTGCCAGCAGCCCCGGACAGAAGTACGAGCAGTACTTC
CASSPGQKYEQYF
>many|.|TRBJ1-2|TRBV7-3
TGTGCCAGCAGCTTAGGGTGGCGGGGGGCCCATATAGATGGCTACACCTTC
CASSLGWRGAHIDGYTF
>many|TRBD2|TRBJ2-1|TRBV7-9
TGTGCCAGCAGCTTAGGACGGGGACTAGCCTACAATGAGCAGTTCTTC
CASSLGRGLAYNEQFF
>many|.|TRBJ2-3|TRBV5-1
TGCGCCAGCAGCCAGGCGCAGCGGGCGGGAGATACGCAGTATTTT
CASSQAQRAGDTQYF
>.|.|TRBJ1-1|TRBV10-1
TGCGCCAGCAGTAGACTCGCCGACACTGAAGCTTTCTTT
CASSRLADTEAFF
>many|TRBD1|TRBJ1-2|TRBV7-2
TGTGCCAGCAGCGGGGGGACAGGGCACTATGGCTACACCTTC
CASSGGTGHYGYTF
>.|.|TRBJ2-1|TRBV29-1
TGCAGCGTTGAGCGGTTTAACAATGAGCAGTTCTTC
CSVERFNNEQFF
>many|.|TRBJ1-5|TRBV7-2
TGTGCCAGCAGCTTAGCACAGGGCGAGAATCAGCCCCAGCATTTT
CASSLAQGENQPQHF
>many|TRBD1|TRBJ1-5|TRBV27
TGTGCCAGCAGTGGACAGGGCGATCCGAGGAATCAGCCCCAGCATTTT
CASSGQGDPRNQPQHF
>many|TRBD2|TRBJ2-5|TRBV6-5
TGTGCCAGCAGTTGGCGGGGGGGGCTACGTCAAGAGACCCAGTACTTC
CASSWRGGLRQETQYF
>many|.|TRBJ1-1|TRBV5-6
TGTGCCAGCAGCTTGGTGTTGGGACACCCCCCCGGCATGAACACTGAAGCTTTCTTT
CASSLVLGHPPGMNTEAFF
>many|.|TRBJ2-2|TRBV5-1
TGCGCCAGCAGCTCAACGGGATGGGGGGAGCTGTTTTTT
CASSSTGWGELFF
>many|.|TRBJ1-1|TRBV15
TGTGCCACCAGCAGAGAAGTGGACACTGAAGCTTTCTTT
CATSREVDTEAFF
>.|.|TRBJ1-6|TRBV5-1
TGCGCCAGCAGCACTGGGGGGAGCCACAATTCACCCCTCCACTTT
CASSTGGSHNSPLHF
>many|.|TRBJ1-4|TRBV15
TGTGCCACCAGCAGACTTGATGAAAAACTGTTTTTT
CATSRLDEKLFF
>many|.|TRBJ1-2|TRBV6-1
TGTGCCAGCAGTTTCGACAGGAACTATGGCTACACCTTC
CASSFDRNYGYTF
>many|.|TRBJ1-6|TRBV5-5
TGTGCCAGCAGCTTGGAACTCGATTCACCCCTCCACTTT
CASSLELDSPLHF
>many|TRBD1|TRBJ1-2|TRBV2
TGTGCCAGCAGAGAAGAGAGGACAGGGTACGGCTACACCTTC
CASREERTGYGYTF
>many|TRBD1|TRBJ2-5|TRBV5-1
TGCGCCAGCAGCCCACGGCCCCCGGACAGGGGAGAGACCCAGTACTTC
CASSPRPPDRGETQYF
>many|.|TRBJ1-5|TRBV7-2
TGTGCCAGCAGCTTAGCGCCGCTTGGGGGGAATCAGCCCCAGCATTTT
CASSLAPLGGNQPQHF
>many|.|TRBJ1-3|TRBV13
TGTGCCAGCAGCTTATTGCGCGGAAACACCATATATTTT
CASSLLRGNTIYF
>many|.|TRBJ2-2|TRBV7-2
TGTGCCAGCAGCTTCTCAGGGAACACCGGGGAGCTGTTTTTT
CASSFSGNTGELFF
>many|.|TRBJ2-3|TRBV7-6
TGTGCCAGCAGCTTACTTCACAGCACAGATACGCAGTATTTT
CASSLLHSTDTQYF
>many|.|TRBJ1-1|TRBV7-8
TGTGCCAGCAGCTTACGTAGGGTCACTGAAGCTTTCTTT
CASSLRRVTEAFF
>many|TRBD1|TRBJ1-4|TRBV25-1
TGTGCCAGCAGGTCAGGGGGCCAAAAACTGTTTTTT
CASRSGGQKLFF
>many|.|TRBJ2-3|TRBV20-1
TGCAGTGCTGGCGAAGGGGCCACAGATACGCAGTATTTT
CSAGEGATDTQYF
>many|.|TRBJ1-1|TRBV7-9
TGTGCCAGCAGCTTATGGGCCGGGGCGAACACTGAAGCTTTCTTT
CASSLWAGANTEAFF
>many|.|TRBJ1-5|TRBV20-1
TGCAGTGCTTCTTCCCCGGGACGGTTAAATCAGCCCCAGCATTTT
CSASSPGRLNQPQHF
>many|TRBD1|TRBJ1-2|TRBV11-2
TGTGCCAGCAGCTTCTTACGGGACAGTCAAAGGAACTATGGCTACACCTTC
CASSFLRDSQRNYGYTF
>many|TRBD2|TRBJ2-1|TRBV20-1
TGCAGTGCTAATCGAGGGTGGCGGGGGTCCTACAATGAGCAGTTCTTC
CSANRGWRGSYNEQFF
>many|.|TRBJ2-7|TRBV5-1
TGCGCCAGCAGCCCCACTCCGGGTGAAACCTACGAGCAGTACTTC
CASSPTPGETYEQYF
>many|.|TRBJ1-2|TRBV3-1
TGTGCCAGCAGCCAAATGTATGGCTACACCTTC
CASSQMYGYTF
>many|.|TRBJ2-1|TRBV21-1
TGTGCCAGGACCAAACTAGCGGGGGGAAACTACAATGAGCAGTTCTTC
CARTKLAGGNYNEQFF
>many|.|TRBJ2-7|TRBV7-2
TGTGCCAGCAGCTATCGACTAAGGAGCTCCTACGAGCAGTACTTC
CASSYRLRSSYEQYF